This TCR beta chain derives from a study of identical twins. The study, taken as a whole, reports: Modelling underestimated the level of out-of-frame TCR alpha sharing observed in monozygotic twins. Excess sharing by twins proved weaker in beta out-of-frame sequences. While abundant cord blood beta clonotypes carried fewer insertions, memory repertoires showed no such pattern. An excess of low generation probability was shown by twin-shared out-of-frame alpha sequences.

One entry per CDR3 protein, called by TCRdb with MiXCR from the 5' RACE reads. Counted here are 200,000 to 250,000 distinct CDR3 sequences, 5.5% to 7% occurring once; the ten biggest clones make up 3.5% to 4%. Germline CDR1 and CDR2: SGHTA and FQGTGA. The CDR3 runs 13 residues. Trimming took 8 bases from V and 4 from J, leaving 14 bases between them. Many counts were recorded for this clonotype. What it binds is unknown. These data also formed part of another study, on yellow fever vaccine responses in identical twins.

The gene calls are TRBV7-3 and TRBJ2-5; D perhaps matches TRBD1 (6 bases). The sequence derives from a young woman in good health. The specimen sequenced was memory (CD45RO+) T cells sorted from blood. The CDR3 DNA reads TGTGCCAGCTCCAGGGGTTTAGGAGAGACCCAGTACTTC. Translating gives CASSRGLGETQYF.